One sample yielded the 27 T cell receptor beta chains listed below, sequenced in a study of CD8 T cells in ankylosing spondylitis. TCRdb re-derived calls from the 5' RACE reads in MiXCR, one entry per CDR3 protein. The repertoire has about 42,000 distinct CDR3 sequences, 4% of them found once; the top ten carry over 3%. The sequencing sample was made of blood, either unsorted or a sorted T cell fraction (not recorded which). The source is a female donor with ankylosing spondylitis or in good health (not recorded which).

In its sample, this clonotype was seen many times. The rearrangement joins TRBV9 to TRBJ1-2, with D uncertain. This CDR3 spans 14 amino acids. Per germline, CDR1 SGDLS and CDR2 YYNGEE. Trimming removed 5 bases at V and 2 bases at J, with 13 bases between. The CDR3: CASSPHDGNYGYTF. DNA of the CDR3: TGTGCCAGCAGTCCTCACGACGGAAACTATGGCTACACCTTC.

This clonotype was found many times. This chain uses TRBV9 with TRBJ2-4; 8 bases agree with TRBD2. V shed 1 base, J shed 8 bases, and the junction held 5 bases outside the gene matches. Per the germline V gene, CDR1 is SGDLS and CDR2 is YYNGEE. There are 14 residues in the CDR3. DNA of the CDR3: TGTGCCAGCAGCGTACAGTCGGGGGGGTACATTCAGTACTTC. Encoded protein: CASSVQSGGYIQYF.

This clonotype occurred once. With a much larger clone just one base away, this may be a read error. This chain links TRBV9 with TRBJ2-7, with D possibly TRBD1 on 6 matching bases. This CDR3 contains 15 residues. Trimming removed 0 bases at V and 3 bases at J, with 13 bases between. The germline V gene encodes CDR1 SGDLS and CDR2 YYNGEE. CDR3 protein: CASSVGDGTYYEQYF. The CDR3 DNA follows: TGTGCCAGCAGCGTAGGAGATGGGACATACTACGAGCAGTACTTC.

At least ten counts were recorded for this clonotype. The rearrangement uses TRBV9 and TRBJ2-5; D unclear. Germline loops: CDR1 SGDLS, CDR2 YYNGEE. The CDR3 consists of 14 residues. V shed 4 bases and J shed 7 bases, with 17 bases lying between them. The CDR3 loop is CASSPHSELGTQYF. In DNA, the CDR3 is TGTGCCAGCAGCCCCCATTCGGAATTGGGGACCCAGTACTTC.

This clonotype was detected ten times or more. V and J are TRBV9 and TRBJ2-2; D tentatively reads TRBD1 or TRBD2 (5 bases each). Trimming cost V 3 bases and J 0 bases, with 9 bases left between them. CDR1 is SGDLS and CDR2 is YYNGEE in the germline V gene. CDR3 length: 15 amino acids. This CDR3 is CASSGGAANTGELFF. The CDR3 bases are TGTGCCAGCAGCGGAGGGGCCGCGAACACCGGGGAGCTGTTTTTT.

This clonotype has ten or more counts. This rearrangement joins TRBV9 to TRBJ2-5; unclear D gene. This CDR3 spans 15 amino acids. Germline V gives CDR1 SGDLS, CDR2 YYNGEE. V lost 4 bases, J lost 3 bases, and 16 bases lay in between. CDR3 nucleotide sequence: TGTGCCAGCAGCCCCCAGGTTTATGCCGAAGAGACCCAGTACTTC. Its translation is CASSPQVYAEETQYF.

Ten or more counts support this clonotype. The rearrangement uses TRBV9 and TRBJ2-3, with 7 bases fitting TRBD1. Germline V gene data show CDR1 as SGDLS and CDR2 as YYNGEE. The CDR3 covers 16 residues. V lost 1 base to trimming and J lost 4 bases; unmatched junction nucleotides: 9. CDR3 loop: CASSVSEGAFADTQYF. DNA for the CDR3: TGTGCCAGCAGCGTATCCGAGGGGGCGTTTGCAGATACGCAGTATTTT.

There are many counts of this clonotype. J is TRBJ2-7 and V is TRBV9, with TRBD1 matching over 7 bases. Per the germline V gene, CDR1 is SGDLS and CDR2 is YYNGEE. V lost 5 bases and J lost 5; bases outside the gene matches: 10. CDR3 length: 14 residues. The DNA of the CDR3 is TGTGCCAGCAGTCGGGGACAGAGTCGAGACGAGCAGTACTTC. It specifies CASSRGQSRDEQYF.

This clonotype was observed many times. This chain uses TRBV9 with TRBJ2-1; D not certain. Trimming pared 0 bases from V and 7 bases from J, leaving 8 bases between. CDR3 length: 13 amino acids. Germline V gene sequence: CDR1 SGDLS, CDR2 YYNGEE. The CDR3 nucleotides are TGTGCCAGCAGCGTAGCAAGCCTTAATGAGCAGTTCTTC. It encodes CASSVASLNEQFF. Based on the CDR3 plus reference TRBV9 and TRBJ2-1, the full variable domain is DSGVTQTPKHLITATGQRVTLRCSPRSGDLSVYWYQQSLDQGLQFLIQYYNGEERAKGNILERFSAQQFPDLHSELNLSSLELGDSALYFCASSVASLNEQFFGPGTRLTVL.

This clonotype turned up a few times. This chain uses TRBV9 with TRBJ2-5, with 11 bases identical to TRBD2. Germline CDR1 and CDR2: SGDLS and YYNGEE. V gave up 0 bases and J gave up 4 bases; unmatched junction bases: 11. The CDR3 totals 18 residues. The CDR3 region is CASSVAASGGQLPETQYF. The CDR3 DNA sequence: TGTGCCAGCAGCGTAGCTGCTAGCGGGGGGCAACTCCCAGAGACCCAGTACTTC.

This clonotype was seen only a few times. The chain has TRBV9 and TRBJ2-3, with 9 bases identical to TRBD2. The germline CDR1 and CDR2 sequences are SGDLS and YYNGEE. Trimming removed 2 bases from V and 4 bases from J; junction bases left unmatched: 8. This CDR3 spans 16 amino acids. The CDR3 DNA reads as TGTGCCAGCAGCGTCTTTAGCGGGGGTTCCGCAGATACGCAGTATTTT. Translation: CASSVFSGGSADTQYF.

This clonotype came up many times. The CDR3 bases are TGTGCCAGCAGCGTAAGGTCTAGCGGTGGGGGGGAGCAGTTCTTC. As protein: CASSVRSSGGGEQFF. The J gene is TRBJ2-1, the V gene TRBV9, with 7 bases fitting TRBD2. The J segment lost 10 bases and the V segment lost 1 base, leaving 11 bases of the junction unmatched. Germline CDR1 SGDLS, CDR2 YYNGEE. The length of the CDR3 is 15 residues.

In its sample, this clonotype was seen a few times. This chain uses TRBV9 with TRBJ2-1; TRBD2 aligns across 7 bases. V gave up 0 bases and J gave up 9 bases; unmatched junction bases: 12. The CDR3 extends over 16 amino acids. Germline CDR1 and CDR2: SGDLS and YYNGEE. CDR3 nucleotides: TGTGCCAGCAGCGTAGGTTCAGGCGGGGGAAACTCTGAGCAGTTCTTC. It codes for CASSVGSGGGNSEQFF.

This clonotype was detected many times. The rearrangement uses TRBV9 and TRBJ1-2, with D unclear. Germline CDR1 is SGDLS and CDR2 is YYNGEE. The V and J ends lost 5 bases and 8 bases respectively, with 16 bases between them. There are 13 residues in the CDR3. The CDR3 DNA is TGTGCCAGCAGTTCGGACGGCCTGGGAGGCTACACCTTC. The encoded protein is CASSSDGLGGYTF.

This clonotype was picked up many times. The chain links TRBV9 to TRBJ2-1; D is possibly TRBD1 or TRBD2 (5 bases each). Germline loops: CDR1 SGDLS, CDR2 YYNGEE. V was shortened by 0 bases and J by 6 bases, with 16 bases between the two germline ends. The CDR3 has 16 amino acids. The chain's CDR3 is CASSVAPKIGTNEQFF. The DNA of the CDR3 is TGTGCCAGCAGCGTAGCCCCCAAGATAGGGACCAATGAGCAGTTCTTC.

At least ten counts were recorded for this clonotype. The rearrangement links TRBV9 to TRBJ2-1, with 11 bases matching TRBD2. The CDR3 totals 16 residues. Per germline, CDR1 SGDLS and CDR2 YYNGEE. With 1 base clipped from V and 5 bases from J, the junction kept 5 bases outside the gene matches. The CDR3 bases are TGTGCCAGCAGCGTACGGGGGACTAGCGGTCACAATGAGCAGTTCTTC. It is translated as CASSVRGTSGHNEQFF.

This clonotype was counted many times. The chain carries TRBV9 and TRBJ1-3; TRBD1 might be the D (5 bases). Germline V gene sequence: CDR1 SGDLS, CDR2 YYNGEE. V lost 0 bases and J 7 bases, leaving 17 bases between the germline ends. The CDR3 contains 16 residues. The CDR3 DNA reads TGTGCCAGCAGCGTAGGCGGCAGGGTCGCGGAGAACACCATATATTTT. Protein product: CASSVGGRVAENTIYF. The variable domain in full, with the rest retrieved from reference TRBV9 and TRBJ1-3, is DSGVTQTPKHLITATGQRVTLRCSPRSGDLSVYWYQQSLDQGLQFLIQYYNGEERAKGNILERFSAQQFPDLHSELNLSSLELGDSALYFCASSVGGRVAENTIYFGEGSWLTVV.

This clonotype was seen a handful of times. The chain employs TRBV9 and TRBJ2-5; no reliable D call. With 4 bases removed from V and 5 bases from J, the gap between germline ends came to 12 bases. Germline V gives CDR1 SGDLS, CDR2 YYNGEE. This CDR3 spans 13 amino acids. CDR3 DNA: TGTGCCAGCAGCACGCTCCCGCGGGAGACCCAGTACTTC. Encoded protein: CASSTLPRETQYF. The whole variable domain, remainder taken from reference TRBV9 and TRBJ2-5, is DSGVTQTPKHLITATGQRVTLRCSPRSGDLSVYWYQQSLDQGLQFLIQYYNGEERAKGNILERFSAQQFPDLHSELNLSSLELGDSALYFCASSTLPRETQYFGPGTRLLVL.

This clonotype has a count of ten or more. The chain recombines TRBV9 with TRBJ2-7; 11 bases agree with TRBD2. CDR1 and CDR2 (germline): SGDLS, YYNGEE. The V gene end was trimmed by 4 bases and the J gene end by 2 bases; junction bases not matched to a gene: 5. CDR3 length: 15 residues. The chain's CDR3 is CASSPGLAGTYEQYF. The CDR3 nucleotides read TGTGCCAGCAGCCCAGGACTAGCGGGTACCTACGAGCAGTACTTC.

This clonotype was counted at least ten times. V usage is TRBV9 and J usage is TRBJ2-5; D is unclear. Germline-derived CDR1 and CDR2 are SGDLS and YYNGEE. The CDR3 contains 16 residues. Trimming stripped 0 bases from V and 5 bases from J, with 17 bases between. The CDR3 nucleotides read TGTGCCAGCAGCGTAGAGAGGACCCCACTTCGGGAGACCCAGTACTTC. The encoded protein is CASSVERTPLRETQYF.

This clonotype has more than one count but fewer than ten. The V call is TRBV9, the J call TRBJ2-3; TRBD2 matches 7 bases. Germline CDR1 reads SGDLS; CDR2 reads YYNGEE. There are 16 residues in the CDR3. V gave up 3 bases and J gave up 1 base; unmatched junction bases: 8. CDR3 amino acids: CASSAPGLAGTDTQYF. The CDR3 region has the DNA TGTGCCAGCAGCGCTCCGGGGCTAGCGGGCACAGATACGCAGTATTTT.

This clonotype was counted many times. The chain has TRBV9 and TRBJ2-1, with D hard to call. The CDR3 covers 15 residues. Germline CDR1 reads SGDLS; CDR2 reads YYNGEE. V gave up 4 bases and J gave up 2 bases, with 13 bases separating them. The CDR3: CASSTRSTTYNEQFF. CDR3 nucleotide sequence: TGTGCCAGCAGCACCCGGTCGACAACCTACAATGAGCAGTTCTTC.

There are many counts of this clonotype. This chain uses TRBV9 with TRBJ1-3, with a weak D call TRBD1 (6 bases). Trimming took 6 bases from V and 5 from J, leaving 15 bases between them. This CDR3 contains 14 residues. Germline V gene sequence: CDR1 SGDLS, CDR2 YYNGEE. CDR3 sequence reads: CASTTGISRNTIYF. CDR3 DNA: TGTGCCAGCACCACAGGGATATCCCGAAACACCATATATTTT.

This clonotype showed up many times. The chain links TRBV9 to TRBJ2-5; D possibly corresponds to TRBD2 (6 bases). Trimming removed 0 bases at V and 1 base at J, with 13 bases between. Germline loops: CDR1 SGDLS, CDR2 YYNGEE. The CDR3 is 16 residues long. CDR3 in amino acids: CASSVGLARIQETQYF. The CDR3 bases are TGTGCCAGCAGCGTAGGGCTAGCGCGGATCCAAGAGACCCAGTACTTC.

This clonotype was recorded many times. V is TRBV9 and J is TRBJ2-3; TRBD2 might be the D (6 bases). V gave up 2 bases and J gave up 3 bases, with 16 bases separating them. Germline V gene data show CDR1 as SGDLS and CDR2 as YYNGEE. The CDR3 loop spans 16 amino acids. DNA for the CDR3: TGTGCCAGCAGCGTTCTCTCGGGCGCGGGGACAGATACGCAGTATTTT. This codes for CASSVLSGAGTDTQYF. The entire variable domain, with the rest obtained from reference TRBV9 and TRBJ2-3, is as follows: DSGVTQTPKHLITATGQRVTLRCSPRSGDLSVYWYQQSLDQGLQFLIQYYNGEERAKGNILERFSAQQFPDLHSELNLSSLELGDSALYFCASSVLSGAGTDTQYFGPGTRLTVL.

The sample holds a few counts of this clonotype. For the CDR3, the DNA is TGTGCCAGCAGCCCTCGGACTAGCAGGGATACGCAGTATTTT. It yields the protein CASSPRTSRDTQYF. V usage is TRBV9 and J usage is TRBJ2-3; 8 bases are a match to TRBD2. Germline V gives CDR1 SGDLS, CDR2 YYNGEE. V was pared by 4 bases and J by 6 bases, with 7 bases of the junction left unmatched. There are 14 residues in the CDR3.

The chain recombines TRBV9 with TRBJ2-7; 8 bases are shared with TRBD2. The CDR3 runs 15 residues. V gave up 4 bases and J gave up 5 bases; unmatched junction bases: 11. The germline V gene encodes CDR1 SGDLS and CDR2 YYNGEE. Here the CDR3 DNA reads TGTGCCAGCAGCCCTTCGGGGGGGGCTGAGGACGAGCAGTACTTC. It codes for CASSPSGGAEDEQYF.